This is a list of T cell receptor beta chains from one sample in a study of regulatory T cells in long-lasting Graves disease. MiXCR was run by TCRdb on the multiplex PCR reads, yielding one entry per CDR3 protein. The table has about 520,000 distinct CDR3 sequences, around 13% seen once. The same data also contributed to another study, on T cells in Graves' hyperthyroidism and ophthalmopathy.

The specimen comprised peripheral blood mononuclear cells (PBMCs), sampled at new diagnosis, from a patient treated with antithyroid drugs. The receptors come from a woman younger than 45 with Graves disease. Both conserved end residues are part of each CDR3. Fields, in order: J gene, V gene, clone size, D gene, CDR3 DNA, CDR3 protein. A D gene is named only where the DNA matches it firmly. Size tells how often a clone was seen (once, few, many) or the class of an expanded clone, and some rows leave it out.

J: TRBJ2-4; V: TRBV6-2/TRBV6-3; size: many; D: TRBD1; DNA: TGTGCCAGCAGGGTGGACAGGTCAGGAAACATTCAGTACTTC; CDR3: CASRVDRSGNIQYF
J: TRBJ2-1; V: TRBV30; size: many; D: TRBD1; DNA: TGTGCCTGGAACTTTGGACAGGTTGGTAGTGAGCAGTTCTTC; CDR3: CAWNFGQVGSEQFF
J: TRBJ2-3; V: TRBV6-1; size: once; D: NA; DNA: TGTGCCAGGACTAGGGGGGGGGGGGCCGACGGAGATACGCAGTATTTT; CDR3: CARTRGGGADGDTQYF
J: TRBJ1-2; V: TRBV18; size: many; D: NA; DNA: TGTGCCAGCTCACCACCGGGGTCTAACTATGGCTACACCTTC; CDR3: CASSPPGSNYGYTF
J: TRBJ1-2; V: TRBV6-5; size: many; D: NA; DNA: TGTGCCAGCAGTTACACAGCTAACTATGGCTACACCTTC; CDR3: CASSYTANYGYTF
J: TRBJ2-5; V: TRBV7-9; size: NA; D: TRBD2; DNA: TGTGCCAGCGGGACTAGCGGTAAAGAGACCCAGTACTTC; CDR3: CASGTSGKETQYF
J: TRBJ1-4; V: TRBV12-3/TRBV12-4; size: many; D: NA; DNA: TGTGCCAGCAGTTTCTCCCTTCGTCACGTGGGCGAAGTTGAAAAACTGTTTTTT; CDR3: CASSFSLRHVGEVEKLFF
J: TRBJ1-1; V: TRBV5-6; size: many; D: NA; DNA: TGTGCCAGCAGCCCCATCCCCACGAACACTGAAGCTTTCTTT; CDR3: CASSPIPTNTEAFF
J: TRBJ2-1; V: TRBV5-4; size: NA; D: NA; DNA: TGTGCCAGCAGCTTGACCGTCCCCAATGAGCAGTTCTTC; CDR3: CASSLTVPNEQFF
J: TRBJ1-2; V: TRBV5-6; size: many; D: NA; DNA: TGTGCCAGCAGCTTGGACAGGTCCCCCAATGGCTACACCTTC; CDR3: CASSLDRSPNGYTF
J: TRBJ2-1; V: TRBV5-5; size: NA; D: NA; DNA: TGTGCCAGCAGCTCGGACGGTTATGAGCAGTTCTTC; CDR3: CASSSDGYEQFF
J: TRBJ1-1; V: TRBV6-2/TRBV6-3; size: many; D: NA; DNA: TGTGCCAGCAGTCCCCCCCCTCCGGCAGTACTGAACACTGAAGCTTTCTTT; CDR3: CASSPPPPAVLNTEAFF
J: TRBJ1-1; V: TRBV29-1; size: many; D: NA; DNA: TGCAGCGTTGACAGTGAGGGGTTGGGGACTGAAGCTTTCTTT; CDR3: CSVDSEGLGTEAFF
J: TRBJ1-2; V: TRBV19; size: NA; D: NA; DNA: TGTGCCAGTAGCGAACGGTACAGGAACTATGGCTACACCTTC; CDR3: CASSERYRNYGYTF
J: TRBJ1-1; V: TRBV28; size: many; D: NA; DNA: TGTGCCAGCAGTTCAAACCTGGGCCGTGAAGCTTTCTTT; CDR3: CASSSNLGREAFF
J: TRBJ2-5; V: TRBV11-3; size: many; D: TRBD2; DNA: TGTGCCAGCAGCTTAGTCTACCTAGCGGGAGTGGAGACCCAGTACTTC; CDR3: CASSLVYLAGVETQYF
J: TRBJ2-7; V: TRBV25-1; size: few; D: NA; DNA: TGTGCCAGCAGTGAATCGGGCAGGGTGGGGGAGCAGTACTTC; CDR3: CASSESGRVGEQYF
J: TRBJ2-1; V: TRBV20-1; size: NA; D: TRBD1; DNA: TGCAGTGCCTGGGACAGGGGTTTAAGGCGATACAATGAGCAGTTCTTC; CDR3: CSAWDRGLRRYNEQFF
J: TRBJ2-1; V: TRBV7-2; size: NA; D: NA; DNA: TGTGCCAGCAGCCCCCGGGCCCGACGCTCCGAGCAGCACTTC; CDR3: CASSPRARRSEQHF
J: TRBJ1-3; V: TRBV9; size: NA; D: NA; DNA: TGTGCCAGCAGCGTTAGTACTTCTGGAAACACCATATATTTT; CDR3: CASSVSTSGNTIYF
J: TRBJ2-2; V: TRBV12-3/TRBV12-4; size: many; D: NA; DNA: TGTGCCAGCAGGCCGACGGTTAACACCGGGGAGCTGTTTTTT; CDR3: CASRPTVNTGELFF
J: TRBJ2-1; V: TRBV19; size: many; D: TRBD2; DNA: TGTGCCAGTAGTATATGGGGACTAGCGGGAGAACCCTACAATGAGCAGTTCTTC; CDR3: CASSIWGLAGEPYNEQFF
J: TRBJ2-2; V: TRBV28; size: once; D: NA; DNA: TGTGCCAGCAGATCCGGGACCTGGAGCACCGGGGAGCTGTTTTTT; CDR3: CASRSGTWSTGELFF
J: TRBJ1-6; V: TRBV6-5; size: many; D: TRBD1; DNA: TGTGCCAGCAGTTACGGGGGACAGGGCCATTCACCCCTCCACTTT; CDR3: CASSYGGQGHSPLHF
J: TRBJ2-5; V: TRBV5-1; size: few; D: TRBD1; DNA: TGTGCCAGCAGCTTGGACAGGAAAGAGACCCAGTACTTC; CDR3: CASSLDRKETQYF
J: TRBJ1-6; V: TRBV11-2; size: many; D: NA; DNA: TGTGCCAGCAGCTTAGCGGGACCAAATAATTCACCCCTCCACTTT; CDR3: CASSLAGPNNSPLHF
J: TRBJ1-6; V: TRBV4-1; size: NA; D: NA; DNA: TGCGCCAGCAGCCAAGTCCCAGGAGGAGAGTTAGCACCCCTCCACTTT; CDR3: CASSQVPGGELAPLHF
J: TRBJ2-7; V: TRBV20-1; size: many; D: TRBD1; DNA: TGCAGTGCTAGAGATCTGGGGACAGGGGGCACCTACGAGCAGTACTTC; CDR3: CSARDLGTGGTYEQYF
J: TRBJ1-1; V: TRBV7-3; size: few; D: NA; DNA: TGTGCCAGCAGCTTAGGCCCGGGCGGTGGCACTGAAGCTTTCTTT; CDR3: CASSLGPGGGTEAFF
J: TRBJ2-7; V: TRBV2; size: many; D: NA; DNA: TGTGCCAGCACAGTTGGGGCGGGGATATCCTACGAGCAGTACTTC; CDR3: CASTVGAGISYEQYF
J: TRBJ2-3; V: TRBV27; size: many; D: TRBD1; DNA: TGTGCCAGCTCAAAAAACAGGGGGCAGAGAGATACGCAGTATTTT; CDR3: CASSKNRGQRDTQYF
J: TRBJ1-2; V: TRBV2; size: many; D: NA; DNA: TGTGCCAGCAGTGACCAGGGGACCCTTCCTAACTATGGCTACACCTTC; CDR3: CASSDQGTLPNYGYTF
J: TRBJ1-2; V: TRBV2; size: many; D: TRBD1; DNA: TGTGCCAGCAACAGGGGGACGATCGAAGTTGCCTACACCTTC; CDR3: CASNRGTIEVAYTF
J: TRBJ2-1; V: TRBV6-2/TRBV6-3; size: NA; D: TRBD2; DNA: TGTGCCAGCACGGGGGGTAGCGGGAGAAGGGACAAGTTCTTC; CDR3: CASTGGSGRRDKFF
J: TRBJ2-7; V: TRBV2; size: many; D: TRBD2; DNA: TGTGCCAGCAGTCCCGGTGGGACTAGCGGATACGAGCAGTACTTC; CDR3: CASSPGGTSGYEQYF
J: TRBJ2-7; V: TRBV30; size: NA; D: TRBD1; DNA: TGTGCCTGGAGTGTCCAGGGGGCTCGAGAGCAGTACTTC; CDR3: CAWSVQGAREQYF
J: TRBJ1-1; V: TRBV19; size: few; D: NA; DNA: TGTGCCAGTAGTCCCGTGGAGGGGTTGAACACTGAAGCTTTCTTT; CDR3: CASSPVEGLNTEAFF
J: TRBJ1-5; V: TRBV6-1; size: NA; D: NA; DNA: TGTGCCAGCAGGTCGCTTACAGGGATGGGCGGGAATCAGCCCCAGCATTTT; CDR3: CASRSLTGMGGNQPQHF
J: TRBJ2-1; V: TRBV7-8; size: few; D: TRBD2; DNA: TGTGCCAGCAGTTTTACCGGGACTAGCCCTCCCTCGGCGTCCTACAATGAGCAGTTCTTC; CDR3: CASSFTGTSPPSASYNEQFF
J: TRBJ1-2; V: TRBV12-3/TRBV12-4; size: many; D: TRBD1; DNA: TGTGCCAGCAGTTCTCTGGGACAGGGACCCCCCGGCTACACCTTC; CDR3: CASSSLGQGPPGYTF
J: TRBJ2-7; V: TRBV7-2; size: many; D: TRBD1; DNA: TGTGCCAGCAGCCCAAAGACAAAGGGACAGGGAGTCTCCTACGAGCAGTACTTC; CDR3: CASSPKTKGQGVSYEQYF
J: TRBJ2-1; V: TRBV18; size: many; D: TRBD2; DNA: TGTGCCAGCTCACCCACGCTAGCGGGAGGGCCCGGTGAGCAGTTCTTC; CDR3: CASSPTLAGGPGEQFF
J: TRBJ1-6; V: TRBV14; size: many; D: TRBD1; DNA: TGTGCCAGCAGCCAAGGTCTTTCAGGGGGCGGTTCACCCCTCCACTTT; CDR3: CASSQGLSGGGSPLHF
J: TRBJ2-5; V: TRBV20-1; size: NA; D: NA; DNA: TGCAGTGCTCTCAGAGTAACGGGAGATTTGTCCCAGTACTTC; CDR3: CSALRVTGDLSQYF
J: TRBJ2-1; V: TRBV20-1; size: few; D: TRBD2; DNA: TGCAGTGCTAGGGGGGGACTAGCGGGAGTTGATGAGCAGTTCTTC; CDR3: CSARGGLAGVDEQFF
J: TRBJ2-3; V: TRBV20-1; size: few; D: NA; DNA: TGCAGTGCCAACTACAGGCTAAGCACAGATACGCAGTATTTT; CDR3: CSANYRLSTDTQYF
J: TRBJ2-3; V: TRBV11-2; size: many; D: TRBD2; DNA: TGTGCCAGCAGCCCTAGGACTAGCGGACCCCAAGATACGCAGTATTTT; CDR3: CASSPRTSGPQDTQYF
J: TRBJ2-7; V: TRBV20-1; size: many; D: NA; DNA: TGCAGTGCTAGCCTTGGCGGACACTCCTACGAGCAGTACTTC; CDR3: CSASLGGHSYEQYF
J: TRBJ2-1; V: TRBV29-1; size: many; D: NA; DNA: TGCAGCGCGGACCCGGGGAGTTACAATGAGCAGTTCTTC; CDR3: CSADPGSYNEQFF
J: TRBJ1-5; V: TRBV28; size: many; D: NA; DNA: TGTGCCAGCAGTTTCCCTAGCAGGGAAGATCAGCCCCAGCATTTT; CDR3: CASSFPSREDQPQHF
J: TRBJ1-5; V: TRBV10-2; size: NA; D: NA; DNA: TGCGCCAGCAGTGATTGGCAGCTTGGCGGGCCCCAGCATTTT; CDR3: CASSDWQLGGPQHF
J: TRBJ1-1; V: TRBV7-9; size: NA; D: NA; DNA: TGTGCCAGCAGTTCTCCCGACCTAGGGGCAAGTACTGAAGCTTTCTTT; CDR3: CASSSPDLGASTEAFF
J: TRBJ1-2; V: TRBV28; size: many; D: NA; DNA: TGTGCCAGCGGCTCCGGACAGAACTATGGCTACACCTTC; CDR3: CASGSGQNYGYTF
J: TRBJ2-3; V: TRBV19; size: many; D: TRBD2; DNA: TGTGCCAGTAGTATCCCGCGGGGGAGCACAGATACGCAGTATTTT; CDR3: CASSIPRGSTDTQYF